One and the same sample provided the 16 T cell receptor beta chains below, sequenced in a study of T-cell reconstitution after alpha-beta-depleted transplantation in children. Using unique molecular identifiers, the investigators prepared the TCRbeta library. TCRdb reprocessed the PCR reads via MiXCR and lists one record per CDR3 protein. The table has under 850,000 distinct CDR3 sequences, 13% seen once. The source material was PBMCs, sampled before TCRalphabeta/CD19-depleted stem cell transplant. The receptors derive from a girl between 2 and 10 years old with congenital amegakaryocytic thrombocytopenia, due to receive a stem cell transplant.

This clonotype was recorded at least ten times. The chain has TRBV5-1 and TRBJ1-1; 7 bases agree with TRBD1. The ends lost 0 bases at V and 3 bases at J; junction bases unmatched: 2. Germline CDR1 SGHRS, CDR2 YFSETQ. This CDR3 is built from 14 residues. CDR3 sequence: CASSLGDRDTEAFF. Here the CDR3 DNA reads TGCGCCAGCAGCTTGGGGGACAGAGACACTGAAGCTTTCTTT.

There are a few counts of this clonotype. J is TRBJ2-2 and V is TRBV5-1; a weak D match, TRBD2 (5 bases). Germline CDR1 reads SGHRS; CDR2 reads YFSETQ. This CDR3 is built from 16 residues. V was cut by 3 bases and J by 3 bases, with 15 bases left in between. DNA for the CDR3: TGCGCCAGCAGCTCACTATCCCCCGGGGACACCGGGGAGCTGTTTTTT. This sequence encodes CASSSLSPGDTGELFF.

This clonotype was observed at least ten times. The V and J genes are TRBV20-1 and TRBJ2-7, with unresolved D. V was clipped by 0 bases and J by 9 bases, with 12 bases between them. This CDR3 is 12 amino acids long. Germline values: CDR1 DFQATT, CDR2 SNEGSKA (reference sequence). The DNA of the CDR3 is TGCAGTGCTAGAGATCGGTCAGACGGGCAGTACTTC. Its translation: CSARDRSDGQYF.

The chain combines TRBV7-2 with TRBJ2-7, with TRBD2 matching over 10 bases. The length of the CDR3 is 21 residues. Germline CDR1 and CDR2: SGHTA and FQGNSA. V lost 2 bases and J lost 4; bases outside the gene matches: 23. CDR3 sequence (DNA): TGTGCCAGCAGCTTACAGCGGGGCCTAGCGGGGGCCAAAGAGGTTCAATACGAGCAGTACTTC. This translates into CASSLQRGLAGAKEVQYEQYF.

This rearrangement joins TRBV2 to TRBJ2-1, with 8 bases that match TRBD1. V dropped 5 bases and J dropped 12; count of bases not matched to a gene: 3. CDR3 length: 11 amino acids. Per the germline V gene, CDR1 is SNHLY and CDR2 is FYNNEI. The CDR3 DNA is TGTGCCAGCAGTACCGGGACAGGGCAGTTCTTC. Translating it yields CASSTGTGQFF.

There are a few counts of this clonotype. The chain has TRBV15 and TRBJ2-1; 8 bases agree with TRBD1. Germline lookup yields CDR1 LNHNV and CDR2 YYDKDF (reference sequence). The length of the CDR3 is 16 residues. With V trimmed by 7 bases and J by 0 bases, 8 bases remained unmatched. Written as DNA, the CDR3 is TGTGCCACCACTAACCCCAGGGGGCTCTCCTACAATGAGCAGTTCTTC. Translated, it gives CATTNPRGLSYNEQFF.

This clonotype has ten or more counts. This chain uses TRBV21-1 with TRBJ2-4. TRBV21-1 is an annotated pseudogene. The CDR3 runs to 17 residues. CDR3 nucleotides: TGTGCCAGCAGCCTCAATGTCTTGCTGCTAGCCAAAAACATTCAGTACTTC. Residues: CASSLNVLLLAKNIQYF.

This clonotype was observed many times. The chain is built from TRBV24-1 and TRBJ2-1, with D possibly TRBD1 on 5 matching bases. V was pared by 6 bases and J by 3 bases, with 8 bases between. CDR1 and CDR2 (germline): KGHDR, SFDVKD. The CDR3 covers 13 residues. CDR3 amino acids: CATSPDNYNEQFF. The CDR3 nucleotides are TGTGCCACCAGTCCGGACAACTACAATGAGCAGTTCTTC.

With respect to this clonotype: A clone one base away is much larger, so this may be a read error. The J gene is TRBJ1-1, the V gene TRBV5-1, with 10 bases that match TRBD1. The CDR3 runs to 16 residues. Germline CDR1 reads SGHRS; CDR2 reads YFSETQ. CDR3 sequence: CASSSGTGDTNTEASF. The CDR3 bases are TGCGCCAGCAGCTCCGGGACAGGGGATACCAACACTGAAGCTTCCTTT. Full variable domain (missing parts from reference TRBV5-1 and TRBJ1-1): KAGVTQTPRYLIKTRGQQVTLSCSPISGHRSVSWYQQTPGQGLQFLFEYFSETQRNKGNFPGRFSGRQFSNSRSEMNVSTLELGDSALYLCASSSGTGDTNTEASFGQGTRLTVV.

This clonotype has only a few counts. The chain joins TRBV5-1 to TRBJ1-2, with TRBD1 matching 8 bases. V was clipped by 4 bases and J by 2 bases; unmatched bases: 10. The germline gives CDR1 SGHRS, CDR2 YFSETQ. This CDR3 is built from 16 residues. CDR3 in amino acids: CASSLTQGALNYGYTF. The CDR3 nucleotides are TGCGCCAGCAGCCTAACCCAGGGGGCGCTCAACTATGGCTACACCTTC.

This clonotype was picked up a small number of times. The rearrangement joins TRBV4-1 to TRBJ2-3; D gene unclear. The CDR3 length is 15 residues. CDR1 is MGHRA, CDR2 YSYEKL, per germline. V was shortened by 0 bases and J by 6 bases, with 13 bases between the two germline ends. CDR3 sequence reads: CASSQDQLAPDTQYF. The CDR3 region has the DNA TGCGCCAGCAGCCAAGATCAATTGGCCCCGGATACGCAGTATTTT.

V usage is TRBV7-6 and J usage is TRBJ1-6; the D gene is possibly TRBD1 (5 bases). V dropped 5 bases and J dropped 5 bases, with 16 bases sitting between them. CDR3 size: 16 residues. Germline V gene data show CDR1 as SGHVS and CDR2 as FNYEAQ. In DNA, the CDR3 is TGTGCCAGCAGCCCTAACCCGGGACGGAATAATTCACCCCTCCACTTT. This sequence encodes CASSPNPGRNNSPLHF.

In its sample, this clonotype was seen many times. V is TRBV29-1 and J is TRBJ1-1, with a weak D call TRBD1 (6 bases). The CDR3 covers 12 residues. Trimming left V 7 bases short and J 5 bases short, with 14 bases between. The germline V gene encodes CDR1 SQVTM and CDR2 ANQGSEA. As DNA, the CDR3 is TGCAGCGCTGGGGTAGGGGGGACTGAAGCTTTCTTT. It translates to CSAGVGGTEAFF.

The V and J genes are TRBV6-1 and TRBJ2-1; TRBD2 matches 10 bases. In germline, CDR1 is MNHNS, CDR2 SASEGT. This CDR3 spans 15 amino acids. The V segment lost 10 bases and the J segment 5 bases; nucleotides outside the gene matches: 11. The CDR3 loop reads CAIKVGSGRDNEQFF. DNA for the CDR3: TGTGCCATCAAGGTCGGCAGCGGGAGGGACAATGAGCAGTTCTTC.

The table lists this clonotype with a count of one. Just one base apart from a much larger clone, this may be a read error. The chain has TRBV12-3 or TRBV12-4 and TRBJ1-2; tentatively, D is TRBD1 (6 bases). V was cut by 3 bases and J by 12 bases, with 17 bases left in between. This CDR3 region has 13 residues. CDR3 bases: TGTGCCAGCAGTTTCGACAGGATAAACGGCGACACCTTC. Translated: CASSFDRINGDTF.

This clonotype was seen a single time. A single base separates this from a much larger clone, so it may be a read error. The DNA of the CDR3 is TGTGCCAGCAGTTACTGGGGGCCGAACAAGCAGTACTTC. As protein: CASSYWGPNKQYF. V usage is TRBV6-2 or TRBV6-3 and J usage is TRBJ2-7; perhaps TRBD1 as D (6 bases). This CDR3 spans 13 amino acids. V was trimmed by 1 base and J by 8 bases, leaving 12 bases between them. Germline-derived CDR1 and CDR2 are MNHEY and SVGEGT.